Listed below are T cell receptor beta chains from one sample, sequenced in a study of blood T cells in healthy people across ages. TCRdb reprocessed the 5' RACE reads with MiXCR, giving one entry per CDR3 protein. The sample consists of 550,000 to 800,000 distinct CDR3 sequences, around 21% of them appearing once. The sample taken for sequencing was blood. These receptors originate from a man between 70 and 80 years old in good health. Each CDR3 is given with its conserved first and last residue. A D gene is named only where the DNA matches it firmly. The size entry is marked missing in some rows and otherwise reads once, few, many or a size class.

>NA|TRBV20-1|TRBJ2-7|NA
TGCAGTGCGCGAGAAGCCTACGAGCAGTACTTC
CSAREAYEQYF
>NA|TRBV12-3/TRBV12-4|TRBJ2-7|NA
TGTGCCAGCAGTGACGGGTCAATCCACGAGCAGTACTTC
CASSDGSIHEQYF
>many|TRBV7-2|TRBJ2-7|TRBD2
TGTGCCAGCAGCGTACGAGATAGCGGGAGGGTGCCCTACGAGCAGTACTTC
CASSVRDSGRVPYEQYF
>NA|TRBV19|TRBJ2-1|TRBD2
TGTGCCAGCCAAGCGGGGCTATACAATGAGCAGTTCTTC
CASQAGLYNEQFF
>NA|TRBV20-1|TRBJ2-5|TRBD2
TGCAGTGCTAGAGATCGAGCGGGAGGGCCCAATGAGCGGTTCTTC
CSARDRAGGPNERFF
>NA|TRBV5-1|TRBJ2-5|TRBD2
TGCGCCAGCAGCTTGGCTAGCGGGAGTTTTGAGACCCAGTACTTC
CASSLASGSFETQYF
>NA|TRBV5-1|TRBJ2-5|TRBD1
TGCGCCAGCAGCTTGGCCGGACAGGGCGAAGAGACCCAGTACTTC
CASSLAGQGEETQYF
>NA|TRBV12-3/TRBV12-4|TRBJ2-3|NA
TGTGCCAGCAGTTTACAGGCCAGCGGGACAGATACGCAGTATTTT
CASSLQASGTDTQYF
>NA|TRBV9|TRBJ2-2|NA
TGTGCCAGCAGCGTAGGAGGGGGCCCATCCACCGGGGGGCTGTTTTTT
CASSVGGGPSTGGLFF
>many|TRBV25-1|TRBJ2-7|TRBD1
TGTGCCAGCACCCAGGGGGCTCTCGACGAGCAGTACTTC
CASTQGALDEQYF
>few|TRBV5-1|TRBJ2-4|NA
TGCGCCAGCAGCTGGGGAAACATTCAGTACTTC
CASSWGNIQYF
>NA|TRBV10-3|TRBJ2-2|NA
TGTGCCATCAGTGAGTCGACGGGAGTGTATGGCACCGGGGAGCTGTTTTTT
CAISESTGVYGTGELFF
>few|TRBV12-5|TRBJ2-7|TRBD2
TGTGCTAGTGGTTTGGGTTTAGCGGGGGCCTACGAGCAGTACTTC
CASGLGLAGAYEQYF
>NA|TRBV29-1|TRBJ2-7|NA
TGCAGCGCCCGGACTGAATTCGGGTACGAGCAGTACTTC
CSARTEFGYEQYF
>many|TRBV7-2|TRBJ2-5|TRBD2
TGTGCCAGCAGCTTATTGGTTAGCGGGAGGGGAGAGACCCAGTACTTC
CASSLLVSGRGETQYF
>few|TRBV29-1|TRBJ2-3|NA
TGCAGCGTTGTCAGGACACTCACAGATACGCAGTATTTT
CSVVRTLTDTQYF
>NA|TRBV27|TRBJ2-1|TRBD2
TGTGCCAGCAGTTCCTTCGGACTAGCGGAGTACAATGAGCAGTTCTTC
CASSSFGLAEYNEQFF
>NA|TRBV11-2|TRBJ2-1|NA
TGTGCCAGCAGCTTAGTAGGCCCGGGAGCGTACAATGAGCAGTTCTTC
CASSLVGPGAYNEQFF
>few|TRBV7-9|TRBJ2-3|TRBD1
TGTGCCAGCAGCGGAGGACAGGGGGTTCGGACAGATACGCAGTATTTT
CASSGGQGVRTDTQYF
>few|TRBV3-1|TRBJ2-1|TRBD2
TGTGCCAGCAGCCAAGTGACTAGCGGGAGGGCAAATGAGCAGTTCTTC
CASSQVTSGRANEQFF
>few|TRBV10-3|TRBJ2-1|NA
TGTGCCACCAGTGACTTTAAAGAGACTGTAGCCTACAATGAGCAGTTCTTC
CATSDFKETVAYNEQFF
>NA|TRBV10-1|TRBJ2-3|NA
TGCGCCAGCAGTGAGGCCCTCTCTAGCACAGATACGCAGTATTTT
CASSEALSSTDTQYF
>few|TRBV18|TRBJ2-3|TRBD2
TGTGCCAGCTCACCTCTGGGACTAGCGGGAGAGACAGATACGCAGTATTTT
CASSPLGLAGETDTQYF
>many|TRBV29-1|TRBJ2-4|NA
TGCAGCGTTGCGGACTCACTAGCCAAAAACATTCAGTACTTC
CSVADSLAKNIQYF
>NA|TRBV24-1|TRBJ2-5|TRBD2
TGTGCCACCAGTGATTTTACGGGGGGTCAAGAGACCCAGTACTTC
CATSDFTGGQETQYF
>few|TRBV3-1|TRBJ2-5|TRBD1
TGTGCCAGCAGCCAAGCTAGGGGGCTTGGAGAGACCCAGTACTTC
CASSQARGLGETQYF
>many|TRBV7-2|TRBJ2-1|NA
TGTGCCAGCAGCTTATCGGGGACGCCTCTCCGGAAGCAGTTCTTC
CASSLSGTPLRKQFF
>many|TRBV7-9|TRBJ2-3|TRBD2
TGTGCCAGCAGCCTTGCGGGAGGTAGCACAGATACGCAGTATTTT
CASSLAGGSTDTQYF
>NA|TRBV4-1|TRBJ1-1|NA
TGCGCCAGCAGTCCCGCGGGGGCTTGGAACACTGAAGCTTTCTTT
CASSPAGAWNTEAFF
>NA|TRBV2|TRBJ1-5|NA
TGTGCCAGCAGTGCAGAACCCAGTCAGCCCCAGCATTTT
CASSAEPSQPQHF
>few|TRBV21-1|TRBJ2-7|NA
TGTGCCAGCCCCGGGACTAGCGTCCCTCAAACCTCCTACGAGCAGTACTTC
CASPGTSVPQTSYEQYF
>many|TRBV10-2|TRBJ2-1|TRBD2
TGCGCCAGCCGCGGGAGTCGGACGGACAATGAGCAGTTCTTC
CASRGSRTDNEQFF
>few|TRBV7-9|TRBJ2-1|NA
TGTGCCAGCAGCCGAACTAGGACTGAGCAGTTCTTC
CASSRTRTEQFF
>few|TRBV29-1|TRBJ1-1|TRBD1
TGCAGCGTTTTAACAGGGGGCAAGGCCGCTTTCTTT
CSVLTGGKAAFF
>NA|TRBV27|TRBJ2-7|TRBD1
TGTGCCAGCAGTTTTAAGGGACAGGGGTTCTACGAGCAGTACTTC
CASSFKGQGFYEQYF
>many|TRBV6-6|TRBJ2-5|TRBD1
TGTGCCAGCAGTTACTCGAATTACAGGGGGCAAGAGACCCAGTACTTC
CASSYSNYRGQETQYF
>NA|TRBV20-1|TRBJ1-5|TRBD1
TGCAGTGCTAGCGTTTCCGGGACAGGCAATCAGCCCCAGCATTTT
CSASVSGTGNQPQHF
>few|TRBV4-3|TRBJ2-4|NA
TGCGCCAGCAGCCAAGAGTATCAGGGTTCTGCCTACTTAGCCAAAAACATTCAGTACTTC
CASSQEYQGSAYLAKNIQYF